This entry lists 18 T cell receptor beta chains sequenced from one sample in a study of blood T cell repertoires in COVID-19. Assay used: immunoSEQ multiplex PCR; TCRdb lists only in-frame clones, some missing. The sample lists 200,000 to 250,000 clones, around 83% occurring once. Sequencing was done on a sample of peripheral blood. The receptors were sampled from a middle-aged man with acute or convalescent COVID-19.

The chain uses TRBV27 and TRBJ1-1, with 7 bases lining up with TRBD1. With V trimmed by 5 bases and J by 6 bases, 12 bases remained unmatched. The CDR3 runs 15 residues. CDR1 and CDR2 (germline): MNHEY, SMNVEV (reference sequence). CDR3 in DNA: TGTGCCAGCAGTCCCCCCAGGGGGGTAGTCGCTGAAGCTTTCTTT. Residues: CASSPPRGVVAEAFF.

As for this clone: The same CDR3 also results from other DNA sequences found in this sample. This chain links TRBV2 with TRBJ1-1; maybe TRBD1 (6 bases). Germline CDR1 is SNHLY and CDR2 is FYNNEI. Trimming pared 2 bases from V and 3 bases from J, leaving 10 bases between. The CDR3 has 14 amino acids. CDR3 coding DNA: TGTGCCAGCAGTGAAATACCAGGGGACACTGAAGCTTTCTTT. Translating it yields CASSEIPGDTEAFF.

This rearrangement joins TRBV18 to TRBJ2-2; TRBD1 matches at 7 bases. The CDR3 consists of 12 residues. With V trimmed by 8 bases and J by 6 bases, 3 bases remained unmatched. Germline values: CDR1 KGHSH, CDR2 LQKENI. The CDR3 spells CASRTGAGELFF. The DNA of the CDR3 is TGTGCCAGCCGAACAGGGGCCGGGGAGCTGTTTTTT.

The rearrangement uses TRBV4-3 and TRBJ2-1; 9 nucleotides match TRBD2. The CDR3 is made up of 19 amino acids. The V and J ends lost 0 bases and 0 bases, in that order; junction bases with no gene match: 9. Germline V gene sequence: CDR1 LGHNA, CDR2 YSLEER. The CDR3 DNA reads TGCGCCAGCAGCCAAGAAGGCGCGGGGGGGCGCTTCTCCTACAATGAGCAGTTCTTC. Translated: CASSQEGAGGRFSYNEQFF.

The rearrangement uses TRBV6-5 and TRBJ2-7; 8 bases are shared with TRBD1. The junction had 11 bases not matched to a gene; V was cut back by 8 bases and J by 2 bases. This CDR3 has 15 residues. Germline V lookup: CDR1 MNHEY, CDR2 SVGAGI. In DNA, the CDR3 is TGTGCCAGCTTATCTCTGCGGACAGGGACCTACGAGCAGTACTTC. Its protein product is CASLSLRTGTYEQYF.

J is TRBJ1-3 and V is TRBV15, with D possibly TRBD1 on 5 matching bases. CDR1 and CDR2 (germline): LNHNV, YYDKDF (reference sequence). This CDR3 is 16 amino acids long. The germline V and J ends were trimmed by 1 base and 0 bases, with 10 bases remaining between them. The CDR3 DNA reads TGTGCCACCAGCAGAGGACAGAAGAGCTCTGGAAACACCATATATTTT. This encodes CATSRGQKSSGNTIYF.

Comments on this clone: Other DNA variants within this sample encode the same CDR3. This chain joins TRBV7-6 and TRBJ1-5; 11 bases are shared with TRBD1. The CDR3 length is 16 residues. J was trimmed by 4 bases and V by 5 bases; bases with no gene match: 7. Germline CDR1 reads SGHVS; CDR2 reads FNYEAQ. The CDR3 nucleotides read TGTGCCAGCAGCCTCGGACAGGGGGCGTTGAATCAGCCCCAGCATTTT. Its translation: CASSLGQGALNQPQHF.

This chain connects TRBV6-5 to TRBJ1-1; D uncertain. From germline, CDR1 is MNHEY and CDR2 SVGAGI. The CDR3 runs 15 residues. Trimming removed 0 bases from V and 0 bases from J, with 8 bases in between. CDR3 loop: CASSYSRVMNTEAFF. The CDR3 bases are TGTGCCAGCAGTTACTCGCGTGTAATGAACACTGAAGCTTTCTTT.

This chain connects TRBV7-9 to TRBJ1-1, with 10 bases fitting TRBD1. This CDR3 comprises 16 residues. Germline CDR1 reads SEHNR; CDR2 reads FQNEAQ (reference sequence). V lost 5 bases, J lost 1 base, and 7 bases stayed unmatched. CDR3 region: CASSPGQGGWNTEAFF. The CDR3 coding sequence is TGTGCCAGCAGCCCTGGACAGGGGGGCTGGAACACTGAAGCTTTCTTT.

The chain combines TRBV19 with TRBJ1-5, with D possibly being TRBD1 (6 bases). This CDR3 is 13 amino acids long. CDR1 is LNHDA, CDR2 SQIVND, per germline (reference sequence). V lost 7 bases and J lost 7, with 14 bases in between. The CDR3 sequence: CASNQGLGQPQHF. The CDR3 DNA follows: TGTGCCAGTAATCAGGGGCTGGGACAGCCCCAGCATTTT.

The J gene is TRBJ2-1, the V gene TRBV24-1; 10 nucleotides match TRBD1. J was trimmed by 5 bases and V by 4 bases; bases with no gene match: 7. The CDR3 is made up of 16 amino acids. CDR1 and CDR2 from the germline V gene are KGHDR and SFDVKD. CDR3 amino acids: CATSDWGDRGHNEQFF. The CDR3 DNA reads as TGTGCCACCAGTGACTGGGGGGACAGGGGCCACAATGAGCAGTTCTTC.

The rearrangement uses TRBV10-1 and TRBJ1-1; TRBD1 agrees at 10 bases. V dropped 6 bases and J dropped 4; count of bases not matched to a gene: 2. In germline, CDR1 is WNHNN, CDR2 SYGVQD (reference sequence). This CDR3 is built from 13 residues. The CDR3 DNA sequence: TGCGCCAGCAGATGGACAGGGGGCACTGAAGCTTTCTTT. It specifies CASRWTGGTEAFF.

This CDR3 reads CASSQVTGEQETQYF. The CDR3 DNA follows: TGCGCCAGCTCGCAGGTGACAGGGGAACAAGAGACCCAGTACTTC. The rearrangement joins TRBV5-1 to TRBJ2-5, with 8 bases matching TRBD1. CDR3 length: 15 amino acids. Germline trimming cut 7 bases from V and 2 bases from J; bases unmatched to any gene: 10. CDR1 SGHRS and CDR2 YFSETQ come from the germline V gene.

The chain has TRBV7-2 and TRBJ2-5; possible D gene TRBD2, 5 bases. The V and J ends lost 2 bases and 4 bases respectively, with 8 bases between them. The germline V gene encodes CDR1 SGHTA and CDR2 FQGNSA. The CDR3 is made up of 13 amino acids. The CDR3 is CASSLRGRETQYF. The DNA of the CDR3 is TGTGCCAGCAGCTTACGGGGAAGAGAGACCCAGTACTTC. Filled out from reference TRBV7-2 and TRBJ2-5, the complete variable domain reads GAGVSQSPSNKVTEKGKDVELRCDPISGHTALYWYRQSLGQGLEFLIYFQGNSAPDKSGLPSDRFSAERTGGSVSTLTIQRTQQEDSAVYLCASSLRGRETQYFGPGTRLLVL.

V gene TRBV6-4 combines with J gene TRBJ1-1; D not resolved. V was clipped by 5 bases and J by 5 bases, with 15 bases between them. CDR3 size: 14 residues. Germline V gene data show CDR1 as MRHNA and CDR2 as SNTAGT. The CDR3, as DNA: TGTGCCAGCAGTAAGGAGGGCGGTGTTACTGAAGCTTTCTTT. It codes for CASSKEGGVTEAFF.

The table lists this clone with a few counts. The chain links TRBV19 to TRBJ2-5; TRBD1 aligns across 11 bases. V was pared by 7 bases and J by 5 bases, with 6 bases of the junction left unmatched. Germline V gene data show CDR1 as LNHDA and CDR2 as SQIVND (reference sequence). The CDR3 loop spans 14 amino acids. CDR3 in DNA: TGTGCCAGTAAGGGACAGGGGGAGGTGGAGACCCAGTACTTC. Amino acid sequence: CASKGQGEVETQYF.

The CDR3 coding sequence is TGTGCCAGCAGTTTAAGGGCAGGGAGGGGCTATGGCTACACCTTC. Protein sequence: CASSLRAGRGYGYTF. This sequence joins TRBV28 and TRBJ1-2, with TRBD1 as a possible D gene (5 bases). The germline V and J ends were trimmed by 2 bases and 4 bases, with 14 bases remaining between them. The CDR3 totals 15 residues. The germline V gene encodes CDR1 MDHEN and CDR2 SYDVKM.

V and J are TRBV30 and TRBJ1-3; D is unresolved. CDR3 size: 13 residues. V was cut by 2 bases and J by 5 bases, with 10 bases left in between. In germline, CDR1 is GTSNPN, CDR2 SVGIG (reference sequence). DNA for the CDR3: TGTGCCTGGAGTTTAGAAAGAAGAAACACCATATATTTT. Protein product: CAWSLERRNTIYF.